The 4 T cell receptor beta chains listed next were all sequenced from one sample in a study of blood T cell repertoires in COVID-19. TCRdb's copy holds only in-frame clones and misses some; the assay was immunoSEQ multiplex PCR. The sample has around 100,000 clones; about 90% are singletons. Sequenced: peripheral blood. All receptors derive from a man aged 50-60 years in a cohort sampled during active COVID-19.

This chain joins TRBV19 and TRBJ2-1; TRBD2 aligns across 11 bases. CDR3 length equals 14 residues. Germline CDR1 is LNHDA and CDR2 is SQIVND (reference sequence). Trimming removed 8 bases from V and 4 bases from J; junction bases left unmatched: 4. The CDR3 protein is CASLAGGRYNEQFF. The CDR3 DNA follows: TGTGCCAGTTTAGCGGGGGGGCGGTACAATGAGCAGTTCTTC. The full variable domain, in which reference TRBV19 and TRBJ2-1 provide the parts outside the CDR3, is DGGITQSPKYLFRKEGQNVTLSCEQNLNHDAMYWYRQDPGQGLRLIYYSQIVNDFQKGDIAEGYSVSREKKESFPLTVTSAQKNPTAFYLCASLAGGRYNEQFFGPGTRLTVL.

This chain connects TRBV7-2 to TRBJ1-1; the D gene is possibly TRBD1 (5 bases). The V gene lost 5 bases and the J gene lost 1 base, with 11 bases spanning the gap. CDR1 and CDR2 (germline): SGHTA, FQGNSA. There are 14 residues in the CDR3. The CDR3, as DNA: TGTGCCAGCAGCGTCCAGCAGGGGAACACTGAAGCTTTCTTT. Translation: CASSVQQGNTEAFF.

This clone was observed a few times. The chain couples TRBV2 to TRBJ1-1; D remains unclear. The CDR3 contains 13 residues. Germline V lookup: CDR1 SNHLY, CDR2 FYNNEI. V shed 7 bases and J shed 0 bases, with 9 bases lying between them. CDR3 DNA: TGTGCCAGCAATCGGGGAATGAACACTGAAGCTTTCTTT. Translation gives CASNRGMNTEAFF.

This clone has just a few counts. This CDR3 is also generated by other DNA sequences in the sample. V usage is TRBV7-3 and J usage is TRBJ1-1; tentative D call: TRBD1 (5 bases). V was trimmed by 1 base and J by 0 bases, leaving 9 bases between them. This CDR3 spans 15 amino acids. CDR1 and CDR2 from the germline V gene are SGHTA and FQGTGA. The CDR3 sequence: CASSLMGGMNTEAFF. CDR3 bases: TGTGCCAGCAGCTTAATGGGGGGAATGAACACTGAAGCTTTCTTT.